What follows is one T cell receptor (beta chain) and its context. It lacks a known antigen. The record has no base qualities; no much larger clone is one base away. The library came from 5' RACE. Sequencing relied on a NextSeq 500. In the TCR library protocol, unique molecular identifiers were attached to individual cDNA molecules to correct for PCR bias and sequencing error. Both TCR alpha and beta chains were sequenced, and tight co-correlation was observed between alpha and beta sequence abundances in each sample. In the authors' own workflow: Decombinator V4 was used to annotate the V gene, J gene and CDR3 of the TCR sequences. TCRs were defined as expanded if a significant change between any two time points was detected under a Poisson model with p below 0.0001. TCR abundances were normalised to the total number of TCRs sequenced per sample and were expressed as counts per million. TRAV1-2 paired with TRAJ12, TRAJ20 or TRAJ33 defined MAIT TCRs, while TRAV10 paired with TRAJ18 defined iNKT TCRs. VDJdb, accessed 1 November 2021, was searched for CMV, EBV and SARS-CoV-2 annotated TCRs, with TCRs annotated for multiple antigens excluded. In-frame beta chains were kept once TCRdb had trimmed the public reads at Q25 with fastp and called clones with MiXCR. Duplicate CDR3 protein sequences are folded into a single record with the most common DNA and genes. TCRdb's processing, not the study's, gives the V and J calls here. The sample yields 88,000 or so distinct CDR3 sequences; around 14% were counted once. The top ten hold 4.5% to 7% of the sample.

This sample is part of a study of early T cells in non-severe SARS-CoV-2 infection (dated by TCRdb to 2020 to 2022). Study-level background: Bulk RNA from unsorted whole blood was used for TCR sequencing, so alpha and beta chains could not be paired.

Results and caveats for the whole study, not just this receptor: VDJdb matching was skewed toward anti-spike CD8 responses, so virus-specific expansions were likely underestimated and private and CD4 specificities were missed.

Its CDR3 holds 14 amino acids, cysteine through phenylalanine. The kept DNA is CDR3 alone, 42 bases in frame from the first base. V was cut back by 2 bases and J by 7 bases, leaving a gap of 12 bases between them. In the germline V gene, CDR1 corresponds to SGHTA and CDR2 to FQGTGA. This was a case-control study nested in a cohort of healthcare workers in London, UK, who had nasopharyngeal swab PCR tests and blood samples taken every week. Healthcare workers were recruited between 23 and 31 March 2020, during the week of the UK lockdown, and were followed weekly for up to roughly 15 weeks. The rearranged segments are TRBV7-3 and TRBJ2-1; no D gene can be assigned with confidence. The sequenced material came from whole blood. This TCR was sampled from an adult who was a healthcare worker with PCR-confirmed SARS-CoV-2 infection or an uninfected control (not recorded which). The CDR3 loop reads CASSLGQTGNEQFF. The base sequence is TGTGCCAGCAGCTTAGGTCAGACGGGTAATGAGCAGTTCTTC. With the portions outside the CDR3 filled from the reference TRBV7-3 and TRBJ2-1 genes, the complete variable region becomes GAGVSQTPSNKVTEKGKYVELRCDPISGHTALYWYRQSLGQGPEFLIYFQGTGAADDSGLPNDRFFAVRPEGSVSTLKIQRTERGDSAVYLCASSLGQTGNEQFFGPGTRLTVL.